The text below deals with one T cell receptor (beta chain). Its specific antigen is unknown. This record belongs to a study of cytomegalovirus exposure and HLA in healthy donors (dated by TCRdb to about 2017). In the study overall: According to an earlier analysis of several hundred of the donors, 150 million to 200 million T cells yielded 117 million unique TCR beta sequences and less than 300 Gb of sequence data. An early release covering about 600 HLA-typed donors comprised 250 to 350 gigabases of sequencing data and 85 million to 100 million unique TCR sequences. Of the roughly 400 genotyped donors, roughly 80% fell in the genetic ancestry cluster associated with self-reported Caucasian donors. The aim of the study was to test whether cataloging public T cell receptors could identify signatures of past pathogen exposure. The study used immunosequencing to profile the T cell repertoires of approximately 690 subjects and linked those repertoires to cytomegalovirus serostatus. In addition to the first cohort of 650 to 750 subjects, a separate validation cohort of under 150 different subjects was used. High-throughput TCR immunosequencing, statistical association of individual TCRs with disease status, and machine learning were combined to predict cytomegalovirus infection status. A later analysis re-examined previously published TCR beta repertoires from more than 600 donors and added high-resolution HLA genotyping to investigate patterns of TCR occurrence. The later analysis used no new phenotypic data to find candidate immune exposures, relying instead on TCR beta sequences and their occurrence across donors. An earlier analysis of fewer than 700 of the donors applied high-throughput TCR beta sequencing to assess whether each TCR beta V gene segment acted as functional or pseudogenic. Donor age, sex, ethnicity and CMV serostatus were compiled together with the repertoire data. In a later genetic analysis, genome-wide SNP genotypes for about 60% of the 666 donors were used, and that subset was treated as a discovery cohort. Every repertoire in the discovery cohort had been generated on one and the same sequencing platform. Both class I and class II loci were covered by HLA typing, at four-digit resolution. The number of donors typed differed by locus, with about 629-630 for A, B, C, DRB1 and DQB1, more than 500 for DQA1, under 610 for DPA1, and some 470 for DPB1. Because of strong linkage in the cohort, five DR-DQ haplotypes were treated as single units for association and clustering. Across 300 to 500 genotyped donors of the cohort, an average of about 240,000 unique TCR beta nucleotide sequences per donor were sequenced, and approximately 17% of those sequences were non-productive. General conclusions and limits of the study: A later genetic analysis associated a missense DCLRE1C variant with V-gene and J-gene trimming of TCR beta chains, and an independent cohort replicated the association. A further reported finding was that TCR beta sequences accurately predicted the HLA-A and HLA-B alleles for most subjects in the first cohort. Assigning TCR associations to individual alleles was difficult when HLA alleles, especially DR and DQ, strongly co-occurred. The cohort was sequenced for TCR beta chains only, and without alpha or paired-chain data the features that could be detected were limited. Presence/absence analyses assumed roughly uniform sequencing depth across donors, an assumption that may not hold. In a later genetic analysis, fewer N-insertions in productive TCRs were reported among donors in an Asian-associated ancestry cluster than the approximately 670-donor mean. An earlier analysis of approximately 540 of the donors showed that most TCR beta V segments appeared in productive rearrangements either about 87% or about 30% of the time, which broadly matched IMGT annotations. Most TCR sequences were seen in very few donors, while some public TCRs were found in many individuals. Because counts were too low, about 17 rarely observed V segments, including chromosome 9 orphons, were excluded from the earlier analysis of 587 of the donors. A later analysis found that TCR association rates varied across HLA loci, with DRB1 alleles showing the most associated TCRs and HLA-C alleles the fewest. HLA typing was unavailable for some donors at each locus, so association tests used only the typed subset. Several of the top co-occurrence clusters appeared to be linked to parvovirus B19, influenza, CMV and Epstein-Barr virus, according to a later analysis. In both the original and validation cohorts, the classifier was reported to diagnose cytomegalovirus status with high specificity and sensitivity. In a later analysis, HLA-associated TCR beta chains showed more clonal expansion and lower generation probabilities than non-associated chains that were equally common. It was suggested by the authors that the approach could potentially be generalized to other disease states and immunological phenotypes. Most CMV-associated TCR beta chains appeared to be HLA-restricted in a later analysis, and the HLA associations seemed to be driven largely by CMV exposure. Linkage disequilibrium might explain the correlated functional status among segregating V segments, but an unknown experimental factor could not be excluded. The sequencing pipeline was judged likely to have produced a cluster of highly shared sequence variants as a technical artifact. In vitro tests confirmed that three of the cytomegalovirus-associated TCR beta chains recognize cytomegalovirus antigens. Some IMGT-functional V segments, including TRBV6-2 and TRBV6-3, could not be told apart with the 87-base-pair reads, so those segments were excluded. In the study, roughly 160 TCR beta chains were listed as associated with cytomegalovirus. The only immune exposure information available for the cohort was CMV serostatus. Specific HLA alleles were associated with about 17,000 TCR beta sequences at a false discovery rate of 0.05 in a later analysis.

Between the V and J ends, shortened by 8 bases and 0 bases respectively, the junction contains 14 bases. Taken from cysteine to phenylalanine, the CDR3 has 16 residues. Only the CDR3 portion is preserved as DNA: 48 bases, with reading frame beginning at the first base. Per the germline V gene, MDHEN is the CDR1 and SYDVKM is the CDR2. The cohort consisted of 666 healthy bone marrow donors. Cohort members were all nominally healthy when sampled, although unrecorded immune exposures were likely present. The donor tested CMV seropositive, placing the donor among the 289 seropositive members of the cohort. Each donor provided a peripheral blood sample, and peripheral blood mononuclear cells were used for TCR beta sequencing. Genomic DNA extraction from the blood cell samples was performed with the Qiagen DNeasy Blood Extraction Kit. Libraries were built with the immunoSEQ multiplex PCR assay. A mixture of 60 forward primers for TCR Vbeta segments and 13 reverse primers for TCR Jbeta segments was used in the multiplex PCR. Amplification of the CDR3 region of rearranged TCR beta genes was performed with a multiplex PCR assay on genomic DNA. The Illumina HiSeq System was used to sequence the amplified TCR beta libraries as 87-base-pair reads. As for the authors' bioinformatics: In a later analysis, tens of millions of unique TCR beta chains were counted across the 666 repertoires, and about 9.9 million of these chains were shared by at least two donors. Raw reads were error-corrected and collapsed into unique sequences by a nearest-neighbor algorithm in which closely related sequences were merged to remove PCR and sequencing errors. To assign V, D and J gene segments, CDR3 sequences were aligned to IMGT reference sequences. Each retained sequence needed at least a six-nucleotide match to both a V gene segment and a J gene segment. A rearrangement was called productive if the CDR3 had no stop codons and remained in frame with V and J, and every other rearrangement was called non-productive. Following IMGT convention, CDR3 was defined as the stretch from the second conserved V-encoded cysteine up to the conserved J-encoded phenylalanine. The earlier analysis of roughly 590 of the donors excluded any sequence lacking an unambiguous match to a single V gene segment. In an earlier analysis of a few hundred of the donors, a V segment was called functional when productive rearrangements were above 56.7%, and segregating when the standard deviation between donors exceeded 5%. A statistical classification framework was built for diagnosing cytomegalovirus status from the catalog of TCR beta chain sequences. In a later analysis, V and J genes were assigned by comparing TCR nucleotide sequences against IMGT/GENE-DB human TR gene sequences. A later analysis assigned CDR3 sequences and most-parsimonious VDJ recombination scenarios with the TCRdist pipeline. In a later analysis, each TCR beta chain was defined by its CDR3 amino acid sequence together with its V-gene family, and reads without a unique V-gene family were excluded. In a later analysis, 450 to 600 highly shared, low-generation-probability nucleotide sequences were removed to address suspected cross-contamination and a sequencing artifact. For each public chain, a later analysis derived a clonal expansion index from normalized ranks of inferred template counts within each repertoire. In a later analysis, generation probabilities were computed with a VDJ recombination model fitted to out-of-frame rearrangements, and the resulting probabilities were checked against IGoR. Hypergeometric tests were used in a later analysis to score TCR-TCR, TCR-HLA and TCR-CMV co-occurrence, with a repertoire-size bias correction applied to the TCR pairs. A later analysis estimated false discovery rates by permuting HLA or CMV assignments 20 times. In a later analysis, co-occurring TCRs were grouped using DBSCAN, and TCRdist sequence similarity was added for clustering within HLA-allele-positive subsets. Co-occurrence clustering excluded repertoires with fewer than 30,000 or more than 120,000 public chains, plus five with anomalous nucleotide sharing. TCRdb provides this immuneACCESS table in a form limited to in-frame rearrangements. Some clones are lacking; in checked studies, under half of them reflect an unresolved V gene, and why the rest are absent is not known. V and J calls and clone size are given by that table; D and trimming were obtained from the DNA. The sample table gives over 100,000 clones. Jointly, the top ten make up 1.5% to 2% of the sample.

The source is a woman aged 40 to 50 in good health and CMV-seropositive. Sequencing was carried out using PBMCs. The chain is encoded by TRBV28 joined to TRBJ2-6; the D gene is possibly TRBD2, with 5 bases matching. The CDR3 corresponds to CASGAVGSSGANVLTF. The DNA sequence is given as TGTGCCAGCGGAGCGGTGGGGTCCTCTGGGGCCAACGTCCTGACTTTC.